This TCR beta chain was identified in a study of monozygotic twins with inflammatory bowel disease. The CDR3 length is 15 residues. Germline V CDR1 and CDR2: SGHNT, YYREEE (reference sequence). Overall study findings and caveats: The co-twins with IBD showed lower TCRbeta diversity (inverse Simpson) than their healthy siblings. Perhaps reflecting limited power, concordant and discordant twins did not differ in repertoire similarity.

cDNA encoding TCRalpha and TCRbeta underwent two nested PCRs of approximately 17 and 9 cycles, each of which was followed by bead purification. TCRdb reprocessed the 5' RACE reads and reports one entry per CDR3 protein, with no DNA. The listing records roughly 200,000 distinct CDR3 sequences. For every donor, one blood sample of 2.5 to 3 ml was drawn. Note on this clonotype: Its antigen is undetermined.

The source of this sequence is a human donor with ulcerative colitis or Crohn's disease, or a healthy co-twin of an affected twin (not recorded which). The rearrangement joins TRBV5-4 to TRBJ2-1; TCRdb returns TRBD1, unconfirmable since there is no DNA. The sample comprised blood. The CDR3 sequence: CASSPRDRGWNEQFF.